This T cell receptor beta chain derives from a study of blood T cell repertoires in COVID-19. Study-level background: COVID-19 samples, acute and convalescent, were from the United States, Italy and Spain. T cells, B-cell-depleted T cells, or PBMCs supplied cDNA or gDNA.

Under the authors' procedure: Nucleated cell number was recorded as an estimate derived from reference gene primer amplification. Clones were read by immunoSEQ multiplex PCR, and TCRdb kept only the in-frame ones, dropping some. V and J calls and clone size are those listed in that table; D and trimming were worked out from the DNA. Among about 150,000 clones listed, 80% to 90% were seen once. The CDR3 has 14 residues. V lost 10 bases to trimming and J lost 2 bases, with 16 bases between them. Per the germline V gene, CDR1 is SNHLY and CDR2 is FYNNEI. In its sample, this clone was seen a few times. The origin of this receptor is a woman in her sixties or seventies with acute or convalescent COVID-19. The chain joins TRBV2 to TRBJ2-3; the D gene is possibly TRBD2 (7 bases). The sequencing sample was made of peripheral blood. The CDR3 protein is CAMGGRGTTDTQYF. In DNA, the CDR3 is TGTGCCATGGGGGGGCGGGGCACCACAGATACGCAGTATTTT.